This T cell receptor (beta chain) originates from a study of glioma-infiltrating T cells. Whole-study results and caveats: Tissue-blood divergence was below expectation in non-neoplastic patients, above in gliomas.

TCR alpha and beta CDR3 regions were amplified from RNA using iRepertoire nested multiplex PCR. Input was about 95-400 ng of tissue mRNA or PBMC total RNA. A single record per CDR3 protein comes from TCRdb applying MiXCR to the multiplex PCR reads. The data contain 100,000 to 150,000 distinct CDR3 sequences, about 25% of them singletons. The CDR3 is 17 amino acids. The germline V gene has CDR1 KGHSH and CDR2 LQKENI. Trimming at V came to 4 bases and at J to 4 bases, leaving 9 bases not matched to a gene. In the case of this clonotype: What it binds is unknown.

The chain uses TRBV18 and TRBJ2-6; 8 bases align to TRBD1. The sample comprised glioma tissue, nonneoplastic brain tissue, or PBMCs (not recorded which). The origin of this receptor is a human donor with low-grade glioma or glioblastoma, undergoing nonglioma brain surgery, or in good health (not recorded which). CDR3 sequence reads: CASSQPGRGLGANVLTF. The CDR3 nucleotides are TGTGCCAGCTCACAACCGGGCAGGGGGCTCGGGGCCAACGTCCTGACTTTC.